The source of this TCR beta chain is a study of beta chain features in type 1 diabetes. Study-wide findings and caveats: Possibly, sequencing cDNA over-represented cells that had high TCR expression levels. Compared to healthy donors, patients appeared to have naive, central memory and Treg TCRB repertoires that were more alike.

One heparinised blood draw averaging around 110 mL was given by each donor. Isolated RNA was reverse transcribed in full, so expressed TCRB transcripts were sequenced. Sequencing used immunoSEQ multiplex PCR; TCRdb keeps in-frame clones, though not all of them. The profile shows hundreds of thousands of clones, about 15% of them singletons. This CDR3 spans 17 amino acids. V lost 0 bases, J lost 6 bases, and 12 bases stayed unmatched. The germline gives CDR1 SQVTM, CDR2 ANQGSEA. This clone was seen only a few times. Its target is unknown. This rearrangement joins TRBV29-1 to TRBJ2-2; 8 bases line up with TRBD2. This receptor was obtained from a man aged 25 to 45 in good health. The sequencing input was central memory CD4+ T cells from blood. CDR3 region: CSVEDRNPAGDPGELFF. CDR3 bases: TGCAGCGTTGAAGATCGTAATCCAGCGGGAGACCCCGGGGAGCTGTTTTTT.